Sequencing of this TCR beta chain was carried out in a study of blood T cell repertoires in COVID-19. The wider study: Acute-phase and convalescent COVID-19 samples originated in the United States, Italy and Spain. PBMCs, B-cell-depleted T cells, or T cells were the source of the cDNA or gDNA that made up the material.

Per the original data handling: Researchers report that nucleated cell counts were estimated from reference gene primer amplification. Assay: immunoSEQ multiplex PCR; the TCRdb copy retains only in-frame clones and omits some. V, J and clone size are those of that table, while D and trimming were read from the DNA. The sample lists 400,000 to 550,000 clones; about 90% were seen once. CDR3 size: 14 residues. Trimming removed 7 bases from V and 0 bases from J, with 10 bases in between. Germline lookup yields CDR1 MNHEY and CDR2 SVGAGI. This clone occurred once. Within the sample, other DNA sequences also encode this same CDR3.

The receptor was derived from a woman between 18 and 30 years old with acute COVID-19. The sample taken for sequencing was PBMCs or T cells enriched from blood (not recorded which). J is TRBJ2-1 and V is TRBV6-5; D call uncertain. The CDR3 reads CASTPRSSYNEQFF. DNA for the CDR3: TGTGCCAGCACCCCTCGGAGCTCCTACAATGAGCAGTTCTTC.